This T cell receptor (beta chain) was retrieved from a study of cytomegalovirus exposure and HLA in healthy donors (dated by TCRdb to 2016 to 2017). Study-level background: An earlier analysis of around 600 of the donors reported 250 to 300 Gb of sequence data and 117 million unique TCR beta sequences from about 179 million T cells. Among over 350 genotyped donors of the cohort, an average of approximately 240,000 unique TCR beta nucleotide sequences were sequenced per donor, about a sixth of them non-productive. An early release that covered 640 HLA-typed donors contained about 300 gigabases of sequencing data and tens of millions of unique TCR sequences. Donor age, sex, ethnicity and CMV serostatus were collected together with the repertoire data. The study aimed to test whether cataloging public T cell receptors could reveal signatures of past pathogen exposure. The study used immunosequencing to profile the T cell repertoires of approximately 690 subjects and linked those repertoires to cytomegalovirus serostatus. In a later analysis, previously published TCR beta repertoires from some 640 donors were re-analyzed and high-resolution HLA genotyping was added so that TCR occurrence patterns could be studied. Genome-wide SNP genotypes for about 65% of the 666 donors were used in a later genetic analysis, which treated that subset as a discovery cohort. All discovery cohort repertoires had been generated using a single sequencing platform. Of the roughly 410 genotyped donors, 75% to 85% were placed in the genetic ancestry cluster associated with self-reported Caucasian donors. Rather than using new phenotypic data, the later analysis identified candidate immune exposures from TCR beta sequences and from how often those sequences occurred across donors. Typing coverage varied by locus: roughly 629-640 donors for A, B, C, DRB1 and DQB1; approximately 560 for DQA1; around 570 for DPA1; more than 450 for DPB1. Because of strong linkage in the cohort, roughly five DR-DQ haplotypes were treated as single units for association and clustering. In an earlier analysis of a few hundred of the donors, high-throughput TCR beta sequencing was used to judge whether each TCR beta V gene segment behaved as functional or pseudogenic. In addition to the first cohort of approximately 650 subjects, a separate validation cohort of approximately 120 different subjects was used. To predict cytomegalovirus infection status, the study combined high-throughput TCR immunosequencing, statistical association of individual TCRs with disease status, and machine learning. Class I and class II HLA loci were covered by the typing at four-digit resolution.

As for this clone: The specificity of this receptor is unknown. No base-level quality is on record; no much larger clone is a single base apart.

In total, roughly 670 healthy bone marrow donors made up the cohort. At the time of sampling, all cohort members were nominally healthy, though unrecorded immune exposures were likely present. The donor tested CMV seronegative, placing the donor among the 350 or so seronegative members of the cohort. Every donor gave a peripheral blood sample, and the peripheral blood mononuclear cells from that sample were used for TCR beta sequencing. The Qiagen DNeasy Blood Extraction Kit was used to extract genomic DNA from the blood cell samples. The method behind the library was the immunoSEQ multiplex PCR assay. The multiplex PCR relied on a mix of 60 forward primers for TCR Vbeta segments and 13 reverse primers for TCR Jbeta segments. The CDR3 region of rearranged TCR beta genes was amplified from genomic DNA with a multiplex PCR assay. Amplified TCR beta libraries were sequenced as 87-base-pair reads on the Illumina HiSeq System. As for the authors' bioinformatics: Across the 700 or so repertoires, a later analysis counted about 81 million unique TCR beta chains, roughly 11 million of which were shared by at least two donors. A nearest-neighbor algorithm error-corrected the raw reads and collapsed the reads into unique sequences, merging closely related sequences to remove PCR and sequencing errors. CDR3 sequences were aligned to IMGT reference sequences to assign V, D and J gene segments. Each retained sequence needed at least a six-nucleotide match to both a V gene segment and a J gene segment. A rearrangement was called productive if the CDR3 had no stop codons and remained in frame with V and J, and every other rearrangement was called non-productive. CDR3 was defined according to IMGT convention as the region running from the second conserved V-encoded cysteine to the conserved J-encoded phenylalanine. The earlier analysis of roughly 590 of the donors excluded any sequence lacking an unambiguous match to a single V gene segment. In an earlier analysis of 587 of the donors, a V segment was called functional when productive rearrangements were above 56.7%, and segregating when the standard deviation between donors exceeded 5%. A statistical classification framework was built to diagnose cytomegalovirus status from the catalog of TCR beta chain sequences. In a later analysis, TCR nucleotide sequences were compared against IMGT/GENE-DB human TR gene sequences so that V and J genes could be assigned. The TCRdist pipeline was used in a later analysis to assign CDR3 sequences and most-parsimonious VDJ recombination scenarios. In a later analysis, every TCR beta chain was defined by the combination of its CDR3 amino acid sequence and its V-gene family, and reads without a unique V-gene family were dropped. As a way to deal with suspected cross-contamination and a sequencing artifact, a later analysis dropped roughly 600 nucleotide sequences that were highly shared and had low generation probability. In a later analysis, a clonal expansion index was calculated for each public chain from normalized within-repertoire ranks of inferred template counts. In a later analysis, generation probabilities were computed with a VDJ recombination model fitted to out-of-frame rearrangements, and the resulting probabilities were checked against IGoR. Hypergeometric tests were used in a later analysis to score TCR-TCR, TCR-HLA and TCR-CMV co-occurrence, with a repertoire-size bias correction applied to the TCR pairs. False discovery rates were estimated in a later analysis by permuting HLA or CMV assignments 20 times. In a later analysis, co-occurring TCRs were grouped using DBSCAN, with TCRdist sequence similarity added in when clustering inside HLA-allele-positive subsets. Repertoires with fewer than 30,000 or more than 120,000 public chains, plus five repertoires with anomalous nucleotide sharing, were excluded from co-occurrence clustering. The table comes from immuneACCESS by way of TCRdb, which keeps in-frame sequences with V and J called. Part of the clones is missing from these tables; in studies checked, under half for an unresolved V gene and the rest for unknown reasons. That table furnishes V, J and clone size, whereas the DNA furnished D and trimming. For this sample the table gives under 300,000 clones, of which about 66% were detected only once. The ten biggest clones cover around 2.3% of the sample.

Study-wide findings and limitations: Compared with equally common non-associated chains, HLA-associated TCR beta chains in a later analysis were more clonally expanded and had lower generation probabilities. According to a later analysis, TCR association rates differed among HLA loci, with DRB1 alleles showing the most associated TCRs and HLA-C alleles showing the fewest. Some IMGT-functional V segments, including TRBV6-2 and TRBV6-3, could not be distinguished by the 87-base-pair reads and were therefore excluded. The sequencing pipeline was judged likely to have produced a cluster of highly shared sequence variants as a technical artifact. The presence/absence analyses assumed that sequencing depth was roughly uniform across donors, and that assumption may not be true. An earlier analysis of 587 of the donors showed that most TCR beta V segments appeared in productive rearrangements either about 87% or about 30% of the time, which broadly matched IMGT annotations. According to a later analysis, parvovirus B19, influenza, CMV and Epstein-Barr virus appeared linked to several top co-occurrence clusters. Most CMV-associated TCR beta chains appeared to be HLA-restricted in a later analysis, and the HLA associations seemed to be driven largely by CMV exposure. According to a later genetic analysis, donors in an Asian-associated ancestry cluster had fewer N-insertions in productive TCRs than the approximately 670-donor mean. Specific HLA alleles were associated with 15,000 to 20,000 TCR beta sequences at a false discovery rate of 0.05 in a later analysis. The earlier analysis of around 600 of the donors excluded over 15 rarely observed V segments, including chromosome 9 orphons, because counts were too low. A further reported finding was that TCR beta sequences accurately predicted the HLA-A and HLA-B alleles for most subjects in the first cohort. The study listed 170 or so TCR beta chains as associated with cytomegalovirus. The cohort was sequenced for TCR beta chains only, and without alpha or paired-chain data the features that could be detected were limited. According to the authors, the approach could potentially be generalized to other disease states and immunological phenotypes. Strong co-occurrence of HLA alleles, especially DR and DQ, made assigning TCR associations to individual alleles difficult. Cytomegalovirus status was reported to be diagnosed by the classifier with high specificity and sensitivity in both the original and validation cohorts. Most TCR sequences were observed very rarely across donors, whereas some public TCRs were present in many individuals. Because some donors lacked HLA typing at each locus, the association tests relied only on the typed subset. In vitro tests confirmed that three of the cytomegalovirus-associated TCR beta chains recognize cytomegalovirus antigens. An association between a missense DCLRE1C variant and V-gene and J-gene trimming of TCR beta chains was found in a later genetic analysis and replicated in an independent cohort. Linkage disequilibrium might explain the correlated functional status among segregating V segments, but an unknown experimental factor could not be excluded. Immune exposure information for the cohort was limited to CMV serostatus.

Counted from cysteine to phenylalanine, this CDR3 has 16 amino acids. The sequence is cut down to CDR3 DNA, 48 bases in frame from base 1. The V and J ends are trimmed by 0 bases and 3 bases, leaving 12 bases between them. The germline V gene specifies MNHNS as CDR1 and SASEGT as CDR2. The clonotype originates from a female donor in good health and CMV-seronegative. This receptor chain uses TRBV6-1 and TRBJ2-1, with the D segment identity uncertain. The sequenced sample was PBMCs. Here the CDR3 is given as CASSEASTLIYNEQFF. The bases are TGTGCCAGCAGTGAAGCGAGCACCCTGATCTACAATGAGCAGTTCTTC.